This T cell receptor (beta chain) appears in the sequencing data of a study of PD-L1 blockade in urothelial cancer. The wider study: Administration of atezolizumab to patients began around 2014, at 1,200 mg intravenously every 3 weeks. T cells were recovered from blood samples at a median of around 130,000. Findings and caveats of the study: Enhanced expansion of tumor-associated blood clones at 3 weeks characterized durable-benefit patients.

Germline loops: CDR1 SGHRS, CDR2 YFSETQ. J gave up 3 bases and V 6 bases, and 10 bases lay outside the gene matches. This CDR3 is 15 amino acids long. Stated time point: pretreatment peripheral blood. Each patient supplied 1 to 8 pretreatment and on-treatment samples. To note about this clone: Its antigen is unidentified.

Profiled with immunoSEQ multiplex PCR; TCRdb holds only in-frame clones, not every one. The profile shows tens of thousands of clones, roughly 79% of them singletons. The receptor was derived from a man in his 70s with urothelial cancer. The chain uses TRBV5-1 and TRBJ1-2; 8 positions match TRBD1. The source was PBMCs, collected around atezolizumab (anti-PD-L1) treatment. The CDR3, as DNA: TGCGCCAGCAAGGACTTGACAGGGGTTGACTATGGCTACACCTTC. Amino acids: CASKDLTGVDYGYTF.